This T cell receptor (beta chain) was recorded in a study of blood T cell repertoires in COVID-19. CDR1 is SNHLY and CDR2 is FYNNEI in the germline V gene. This CDR3 is 14 amino acids long. Deletions cut 2 bases from V and 3 bases from J, with 7 bases between. Those enrolled, adults aged roughly 18 to 90 years, came from around 24 US areas. The assay was immunoSEQ multiplex PCR, and TCRdb's table has in-frame clones only and misses some. The sample carries 200,000 to 250,000 clones, roughly four fifths recorded once. The chain uses TRBV2 and TRBJ2-2; D uncertain. Sequencing was performed on PBMCs or T cells enriched from blood (not recorded which). The source is a man aged 35 to 55 who had recovered from COVID-19. CDR3 DNA sequence: TGTGCCAGCAGTGAACTGAGGTACACCGGGGAGCTGTTTTTT. This sequence encodes CASSELRYTGELFF.